The rows below give T cell receptor beta chains drawn from one sample of a study of beta chain features in type 1 diabetes. The protocol was immunoSEQ multiplex PCR, while the TCRdb copy is restricted to in-frame clones and leaves out a portion. Of approximately 120,000 clones in the sample, 40% are singletons; the top ten hold less than 0.08%. The sequenced material came from stem cell memory CD4+ T cells from blood. The receptors were gathered from a woman between 18 and 29 years old in good health. Each CDR3 is given with its conserved first and last residue. The order of the fields is CDR3 DNA, CDR3 protein, clone size, V gene, J gene, D gene. A D gene is named only where the DNA matches it firmly. Not every row has a clone size; where given, it reads once, few, many or a size class.

TGTGCCAGCAGACTACGGATCTCCTACGAGCAGTACTTC	CASRLRISYEQYF	once	TRBV7-2	TRBJ2-7	NA
TGTGCCAGCACTACAGGGTCTGGAAACACCATATATTTT	CASTTGSGNTIYF	NA	TRBV2	TRBJ1-3	NA
TGTGCCAGCAGACTCCCGGGACAGGGGAGTACTGAAGCTTTCTTT	CASRLPGQGSTEAFF	NA	TRBV11-2	TRBJ1-1	TRBD1
TGTGCCAGCAGCTCTAAGAGACTAGCGGGGGTGATATACAATGAGCAGTTCTTC	CASSSKRLAGVIYNEQFF	NA	TRBV7-2	TRBJ2-1	TRBD2
TGCGCCAGCAGCTGGAGCGGGGCCTACAATGAGCAGTTCTTC	CASSWSGAYNEQFF	NA	TRBV5-1	TRBJ2-1	TRBD2
TGTGCCAGCAGCTTAGACGGGATCAAGCAGTTCTTC	CASSLDGIKQFF	few	TRBV7-6	TRBJ2-1	NA
TGTGCCAGCTCACCATCCGCGGGGTCTTACAATGAGCAGTTCTTC	CASSPSAGSYNEQFF	NA	TRBV18	TRBJ2-1	NA
TGTGCCAGCAGCCAACTCCCCAGGGGCACTGAAGCTTTCTTT	CASSQLPRGTEAFF	NA	TRBV4-2	TRBJ1-1	NA
TGTGCCATCAGACCGGGACAGGGAGGCTATGGCTACACCTTC	CAIRPGQGGYGYTF	NA	TRBV6-5	TRBJ1-2	TRBD1
TGTGCCAGCAGTTACTCGGGACAGAGCTCCTACGAGCAGTACTTC	CASSYSGQSSYEQYF	NA	TRBV6-5	TRBJ2-7	TRBD1
TGTGCCAGCAGCTACGGACAGGGGGCCCCGACTGAAGCTTTCTTT	CASSYGQGAPTEAFF	NA	TRBV7-9	TRBJ1-1	TRBD1
TGTGCCAGCAGTTCCGACCGGCGGGAGGTTCCCTACGAGCAGTACTTC	CASSSDRREVPYEQYF	few	TRBV28	TRBJ2-7	TRBD2
TGTGCCAGCAGCCCCCTTGGACTATATCCCTACAATGAGCAGTTCTTC	CASSPLGLYPYNEQFF	NA	TRBV11-1	TRBJ2-1	NA
TGCGCCAGCAGCTTACGGGACTCCTACAATGAGCAGTTCTTC	CASSLRDSYNEQFF	NA	TRBV5-1	TRBJ2-1	NA
TGTGCCAGCAGCCTGGGGCCAGCGGGAGGGGTTGCGGAGACCCAGTACTTC	CASSLGPAGGVAETQYF	few	TRBV9	TRBJ2-5	TRBD2
TGTGCCAGCAGCTTAGAATGGCTAGCGGGCTATACCGGGGAGCTGTTTTTT	CASSLEWLAGYTGELFF	NA	TRBV7-2	TRBJ2-2	TRBD2
TGTGCCAGCAGTGATCCGCAGGGCAGAACAAAGGCTTTCTTT	CASSDPQGRTKAFF	NA	TRBV2	TRBJ1-1	NA
TGTGCCAGCAGCCCATGGACAGGGGATGAGCAGTTCTTC	CASSPWTGDEQFF	NA	TRBV7-9	TRBJ2-1	TRBD1
TGTGCCAGCAGTTATGGCCAATACTACAATGAGCAGTTCTTC	CASSYGQYYNEQFF	few	TRBV6-5	TRBJ2-1	NA
TGTGCCAGCAGCCCTAGCGGGAGGGGAACACAGCAGTTCTTC	CASSPSGRGTQQFF	NA	TRBV9	TRBJ2-1	TRBD2
TGTGCCAGCAGCCCACGGTTCCCAACACTAGCGGGAGGTTTCGGGGAGCTGTTTTTT	CASSPRFPTLAGGFGELFF	NA	TRBV11-2	TRBJ2-2	TRBD2
TGTGCCAGCACCGGAGCGGGACTCCCCTACAATGAGCAGTTCTTC	CASTGAGLPYNEQFF	NA	TRBV27	TRBJ2-1	TRBD2
TGCAGCGTTGAAGGGGGAGGGTCAGGGGCCAACGTCCTGACTTTC	CSVEGGGSGANVLTF	few	TRBV29-1	TRBJ2-6	TRBD2
TGTGCCAGCAGCCATGACAAGGGGGCAAGGCCGAACAATGAGCAGTTCTTC	CASSHDKGARPNNEQFF	few	TRBV28	TRBJ2-1	TRBD1
TGCGCCAGCAGCCAAGGAGCTAGCGGGAGGTACACCGGGGAGCTGTTTTTT	CASSQGASGRYTGELFF	NA	TRBV4-1	TRBJ2-2	TRBD2
TGTGCCTGGACCCAAACGACAGTGAACACTGAAGCTTCCTTT	CAWTQTTVNTEASF	NA	TRBV30	TRBJ1-1	NA
TGTGCCAGCAGTTCGCGGTCGTTTACCGGGGAGCTGTTTTTT	CASSSRSFTGELFF	NA	TRBV27	TRBJ2-2	NA